Shown below are 21 T cell receptor beta chains from a single sample sequenced in a study of blood T cell repertoires in COVID-19. The data were produced by immunoSEQ multiplex PCR, yet TCRdb's version contains in-frame clones alone and is incomplete. Counted here are approximately 64,000 clones, 81% occurring once; the ten biggest clones make up roughly 0.83%. The sequenced sample consisted of peripheral blood. The source of these receptors is a woman between 70 and 85 years old with acute or convalescent COVID-19.

The J gene is TRBJ1-1, the V gene TRBV7-9, with D unclear. The CDR3 runs to 14 residues. Germline lookup yields CDR1 SEHNR and CDR2 FQNEAQ (reference sequence). Trimming removed 6 bases at V and 0 bases at J, with 11 bases between. The CDR3 is CASSRGGVNTEAFF. Written as DNA, the CDR3 is TGTGCCAGCAGTCGAGGCGGGGTGAACACTGAAGCTTTCTTT.

The sample holds one count of this clone. This chain joins TRBV5-1 and TRBJ2-1, with 7 nucleotides matching TRBD1. J lost 3 bases, V lost 5 bases, and 5 bases had no gene match. The CDR3 consists of 14 residues. Germline CDR1 and CDR2: SGHRS and YFSETQ. The CDR3 DNA is TGCGCCAGCAGGCCCGGGACAGACTACAATGAGCAGTTCTTC. Protein product: CASRPGTDYNEQFF.

The V call is TRBV6-6, the J call TRBJ1-1; tentatively, D is TRBD1 (6 bases). Germline V gives CDR1 MNHNY, CDR2 SVGAGI (reference sequence). The CDR3 is 15 amino acids. V was trimmed by 5 bases and J by 4 bases, leaving 17 bases between them. CDR3 loop: CASSPYSDRPTEAFF. The CDR3 DNA sequence: TGTGCCAGCAGTCCGTATTCGGACAGACCCACTGAAGCTTTCTTT.

The gene calls are TRBV19 and TRBJ1-5; D gene ambiguous. This CDR3 contains 13 residues. V was cut by 9 bases and J by 6 bases, with 15 bases left in between. Germline V gene sequence: CDR1 LNHDA, CDR2 SQIVND (reference sequence). The CDR3 protein is CASSPSVGQPQHF. In DNA form, the CDR3 reads TGTGCCAGCTCCCCTTCGGTTGGTCAGCCCCAGCATTTT.

J is TRBJ2-1 and V is TRBV3-1 (or the pseudogene TRBV3-2), with 10 positions matching TRBD2. CDR1 and CDR2 from the germline V gene are LGHDT and YNNKEL (reference sequence). The CDR3 runs 17 residues. Germline trimming cut 4 bases from V and 0 bases from J; bases unmatched to any gene: 6. The CDR3 protein is CASSRLAGVSSYNEQFF. The DNA of the CDR3 is TGTGCCAGCAGCCGCCTAGCGGGAGTCAGCTCCTACAATGAGCAGTTCTTC.

The chain has TRBV11-2 and TRBJ2-2; D is possibly TRBD1 (7 bases). V shed 1 base and J shed 5 bases, with 14 bases lying between them. The CDR3 is 16 residues long. CDR1 is SGHAT and CDR2 is FQNNGV in the germline V gene. CDR3 sequence reads: CASSLGWQGGTGELFF. CDR3 DNA sequence: TGTGCCAGCAGCTTAGGATGGCAGGGGGGTACCGGGGAGCTGTTTTTT.

The chain recombines TRBV21-1 with TRBJ2-7; the table's D gene call, TRBD1, was not cross checked with the DNA. TRBV21-1 is a known pseudogene. This CDR3 is 17 amino acids long. CDR3 in amino acids: CASSKHPGQGASYEQYF. The CDR3 coding sequence is TGTGCCAGCAGCAAACATCCGGGACAGGGGGCCTCCTACGAGCAGTACTTC.

The genes are TRBV29-1 and TRBJ2-1, with D tentatively TRBD2 (6 bases). The germline gives CDR1 SQVTM, CDR2 ANQGSEA. The CDR3 is 14 residues long. The ends were cut back, 6 bases at V and 1 base at J, with 13 bases in the middle. The chain's CDR3 is CSVRRDVSYNEQFF. DNA for the CDR3: TGCAGCGTCAGGAGGGATGTTTCCTACAATGAGCAGTTCTTC.

The V and J genes are TRBV5-1 and TRBJ2-1; D call uncertain. The CDR3 totals 11 residues. V lost 0 bases to trimming and J lost 8 bases, with 3 bases between them. The germline V gene has CDR1 SGHRS and CDR2 YFSETQ. CDR3 bases: TGCGCCAGCAGCTTGGACTATGAGCAGTTCTTC. This sequence encodes CASSLDYEQFF.

The chain joins TRBV18 to TRBJ2-6; D is possibly TRBD1 (5 bases). Germline V CDR1 and CDR2: KGHSH, LQKENI. The CDR3 is 18 amino acids. V shed 1 base and J shed 0 bases, with 13 bases lying between them. The CDR3 coding sequence is TGTGCCAGCTCACCACGCGCTTCCAGGGCCTCTGGGGCCAACGTCCTGACTTTC. Translating it yields CASSPRASRASGANVLTF.

V is TRBV10-3 and J is TRBJ2-1, with 9 positions matching TRBD2. Germline assignment: CDR1 ENHRY and CDR2 SYGVKD. The CDR3 spans 16 residues. With 0 bases clipped from V and 8 bases from J, the junction kept 8 bases outside the gene matches. The CDR3 reads CAISESPGTSFDEQFF. The CDR3 coding sequence is TGTGCCATCAGTGAGTCCCCCGGGACTAGCTTTGATGAGCAGTTCTTC.

The V and J genes are TRBV4-3 and TRBJ2-5; TRBD2 might be the D (6 bases). Between the trimmed V and J ends, which lost 0 bases and 5 bases, there was a span of 13 bases. The CDR3 is 15 amino acids. Looked up from germline, CDR1 is LGHNA and CDR2 is YSLEER. The CDR3 here is CASSQDTDGGETQYF. Here the CDR3 DNA reads TGCGCCAGCAGCCAAGATACGGACGGAGGGGAGACCCAGTACTTC.

The genes are TRBV9 and TRBJ1-1; TRBD1 matches at 9 bases. CDR1 SGDLS and CDR2 YYNGEE come from the germline V gene. The CDR3 covers 15 residues. With 2 bases clipped from V and 4 bases from J, the junction kept 6 bases outside the gene matches. In DNA, the CDR3 is TGTGCCAGCAGCGTTACCCGGGACAGGGCCACTGAAGCTTTCTTT. It encodes CASSVTRDRATEAFF.

This chain links TRBV20-1 with TRBJ2-2; 9 nucleotides agree with TRBD2. V dropped 3 bases and J dropped 4; count of bases not matched to a gene: 3. This CDR3 has 14 amino acids. Germline values: CDR1 DFQATT, CDR2 SNEGSKA (reference sequence). The CDR3 loop is CSASSGRGTGELFF. CDR3 DNA sequence: TGCAGTGCTAGTAGCGGGAGAGGCACCGGGGAGCTGTTTTTT.

In its sample, this clone was seen once. The V gene is TRBV4-1, the J gene TRBJ2-3; 12 bases fit TRBD2. The ends lost 7 bases at V and 8 bases at J; junction bases unmatched: 4. The germline gives CDR1 MGHRA, CDR2 YSYEKL. The CDR3 extends over 13 amino acids. The CDR3 loop is CASKSSGGGTQYF. The CDR3, as DNA: TGCGCCAGCAAGTCTAGCGGGGGGGGTACGCAGTATTTT.

The CDR3 reads CASSLDRGGGYTF. CDR3 DNA sequence: TGTGCCAGCAGTTTGGATAGGGGGGGAGGCTACACCTTC. The chain has TRBV12-3 or TRBV12-4 and TRBJ1-2, with TRBD1 as a possible D gene (6 bases). The germline V and J ends were trimmed by 3 bases and 8 bases, with 13 bases remaining between them. This CDR3 has 13 amino acids.

The table lists this clone with a few counts. The chain combines TRBV5-8 with TRBJ2-3; D gene ambiguous. Looked up from germline, CDR1 is SGHTS and CDR2 is YDEGEE. The CDR3 extends over 13 amino acids. V was trimmed by 2 bases and J by 1 base, leaving 5 bases between them. CDR3 protein: CASSFIGTDTQYF. Written as DNA, the CDR3 is TGTGCCAGCAGCTTTATTGGCACAGATACGCAGTATTTT. Filled out from reference TRBV5-8 and TRBJ2-3, the complete variable domain reads EAGVTQSPTHLIKTRGQQATLRCSPISGHTSVYWYQQALGLGLQFLLWYDEGEERNRGNFPPRFSGRQFPNYSSELNVNALELEDSALYLCASSFIGTDTQYFGPGTRLTVL.

This chain connects TRBV3-1 (or the pseudogene TRBV3-2) to TRBJ2-3; 7 bases match TRBD2. V lost 7 bases to trimming and J lost 7 bases; unmatched junction nucleotides: 14. This CDR3 is 15 amino acids long. Germline V gene data show CDR1 as LGHDT and CDR2 as YNNKEL (reference sequence). This CDR3 reads CASMDALSGGNTQYF. The CDR3 coding sequence is TGTGCCAGCATGGACGCCTTGTCGGGAGGAAATACGCAGTATTTT.

This chain joins TRBV11-3 and TRBJ2-3, with 10 bases fitting TRBD2. Trimming removed 5 bases from V and 0 bases from J; junction bases left unmatched: 5. The germline V gene has CDR1 SGHNT and CDR2 YENEEA. This CDR3 region has 16 residues. CDR3 DNA sequence: TGTGCCAGCAGCCAGAAACTAGCGGGAAGCACAGATACGCAGTATTTT. Its protein is CASSQKLAGSTDTQYF.

The rearrangement joins TRBV6-1 to TRBJ1-5, with D perhaps TRBD1 (6 bases). Deletions cut 0 bases from V and 0 bases from J, with 9 bases between. This CDR3 spans 16 amino acids. Germline-derived CDR1 and CDR2 are MNHNS and SASEGT. CDR3 sequence reads: CASSEAWTVSNQPQHF. The DNA for the CDR3 is TGTGCCAGCAGTGAAGCGTGGACAGTTAGCAATCAGCCCCAGCATTTT.

The chain carries TRBV6-6 and TRBJ2-7; D not certain. This CDR3 comprises 15 residues. V was shortened by 6 bases and J by 2 bases, with 17 bases between the two germline ends. The germline CDR1 and CDR2 sequences are MNHNY and SVGAGI (reference sequence). The chain's CDR3 is CASSAPGNSPYEQYF. The CDR3 DNA reads as TGTGCCAGCAGCGCACCAGGAAACAGCCCCTACGAGCAGTACTTC.